These T cell receptor beta chains were read from a single sample in a study of memory CD8 T cells in hepatitis C reinfection. Profiled with immunoSEQ multiplex PCR; TCRdb holds only in-frame clones, not every one. Of 45,000 to 65,000 clones listed, about nine tenths are singletons. Sequencing used naive CD8+ T cells sorted from blood. These receptors all stem from a man between 18 and 29 years old with hepatitis C virus infection. Each CDR3 is given with its conserved first and last residue.

V gene | CDR3 protein
TRBV27 | CASSLGGEGAYEQYF
TRBV25-1 | CASSVGTGEETQYF
TRBV11-2 | CASSPPFILAGIYNEQFF
TRBV27 | CASSSPQRTYEQYF
TRBV7-9 | CASSADPGYGYTF
TRBV11-2 | CASSLGLADYTDTQYF
TRBV29-1 | CSVEDLLREGGNNEQFF
TRBV7-8 | CASSTTTGESSYNSPLHF
TRBV29-1 | CSVEDLMLAGVGGLADTQYF
TRBV29-1 | CSVVGTGGPSGTEAFF
TRBV5-1 | CASSLRGRVSYNEQFF
TRBV27 | CASSLLGSGSDTQYF
TRBV4-1 | CASSQETGLAEAFF
TRBV7-9 | CASSTTGAYEQFF
TRBV14 | CASSPGTSGDTQYF
TRBV18 | CASSPLAGHQETQYF